This T cell receptor beta chain was found in a study of regulatory T cells in long-lasting Graves disease. As for the study in general: Patients met the persistent Graves' disease definition after over 5 years of antithyroid drugs with positive TSH receptor antibodies. Study-wide points: There was favoring of TRBV28, TRBJ1-2 and TRBJ2-5 in persistent disease.

Relying on iRepertoire HTBI primers and Arm-PCR of CDR3 regions, the team built TCR beta libraries. One entry per CDR3 protein results from TCRdb running MiXCR on the multiplex PCR reads. The repertoire has around 500,000 distinct CDR3 sequences, less than 25% of them found once; the top ten carry less than 9%. Germline V gene sequence: CDR1 SQVTM, CDR2 ANQGSEA. V gave up 4 bases and J gave up 4 bases, with 13 bases separating them. The CDR3 has 13 residues. The sample's time point: persistent/refractory GD, antithyroid drugs over 5 years with positive TRAb. From PBMCs, RNA was extracted and then used to make the TCR library. This clonotype showed up many times. Its antigen remains unidentified.

The receptor was isolated from a female donor with Graves disease. J is TRBJ1-2 and V is TRBV29-1; the D gene is possibly TRBD1 (5 bases). This sample comprised peripheral blood mononuclear cells (PBMCs), obtained when the disease was refractory, from a patient treated with antithyroid drugs. The CDR3 DNA reads as TGCAGCGTTGTAGAAGACAGAGGCTATGGCTACACCTTC. Translated, it gives CSVVEDRGYGYTF.